One TCR beta chain is described in this entry. Deletions cut 6 bases from V and 4 bases from J, with 15 bases between. The CDR3 is 14 amino acids. CDR1 is MNHEY and CDR2 is SVGAGI in the germline V gene. These data are taken from a study of blood T cell repertoires in COVID-19. Original data processing: From reference gene primer amplification, estimates of nucleated cell counts were derived. The assay was immunoSEQ multiplex PCR, and TCRdb's table has in-frame clones only and misses some. D and trimming were read from the DNA, whereas the V and J calls and clone size are those reported in that table. Of tens of thousands of clones in the sample, around 90% were seen once.

Sequencing was performed on peripheral blood. The TCR originated in a woman in her fifties or sixties with active or convalescent COVID-19. The V call is TRBV6-5, the J call TRBJ1-1; weak D call: TRBD1 (5 bases). The CDR3 region is CASRSPGHITEAFF. CDR3 bases: TGTGCCAGCAGATCCCCCGGACACATCACTGAAGCTTTCTTT.